This entry describes one TCR beta chain. Its target is unknown. Assay used: immunoSEQ multiplex PCR; TCRdb lists only in-frame clones, some missing. The table includes approximately 22,000 clones, about 83% detected once. This sample was taken from a study of blood T cell dynamics during melanoma immunotherapy. The wider study: Patients with metastatic melanoma got pembrolizumab or nivolumab-ipilimumab as first-line care. Findings and caveats of the study: Disease-control patients' PBMC repertoires became either more clonal or more diverse at W3.

The time point here: pre-treatment baseline. Blood was drawn before treatment and at week 3 after checkpoint blockade. Germline CDR1 SGHKS, CDR2 YYEKEE (reference sequence). This CDR3 spans 19 amino acids. Unmatched junction bases numbered 9, after V lost 4 bases and J lost 1 base. The sequence was obtained from a human donor with melanoma. Sequencing was performed on blood, taken from a patient treated with checkpoint blockade. The chain links TRBV5-5 to TRBJ2-1; TRBD2 aligns across 15 bases. CDR3 region: CASSRGLAGGRESYNEQFF. In DNA form, the CDR3 reads TGTGCCAGCAGCCGCGGACTAGCGGGAGGGCGGGAATCCTACAATGAGCAGTTCTTC.